This T cell receptor (beta chain) is drawn from a study of CD8 T cells in ankylosing spondylitis. Broader study findings: There were earlier reports of some motif variants in reactive arthritis synovial fluid and blood. Significant enrichment of disease-linked clones was reportedly seen in matched ankylosing spondylitis synovial fluid.

Libraries for TCR beta were made by quantitative 5'-RACE with molecular barcodes. A single record per CDR3 protein comes from TCRdb applying MiXCR to the 5' RACE reads. The table has almost 45,000 distinct CDR3 sequences, 9.5% to 12% seen once. In this sample, this clonotype turned up many times. Its antigen is not identified. The specimen sequenced was blood, either unsorted or a sorted T cell fraction (not recorded which). This TCR was recovered from a male donor with ankylosing spondylitis or in good health (not recorded which).

Here the CDR3 reads CASSPTQGGETQYF. The CDR3 DNA follows: TGTGCCAGCAGCCCTACCCAGGGTGGAGAGACCCAGTACTTC. This chain connects TRBV4-2 to TRBJ2-5; D is perhaps TRBD1 (5 bases). CDR1 LGHNA and CDR2 YNFKEQ come from the germline V gene. The CDR3 runs to 14 residues. The ends were cut back, 4 bases at V and 4 bases at J, with 13 bases in the middle.